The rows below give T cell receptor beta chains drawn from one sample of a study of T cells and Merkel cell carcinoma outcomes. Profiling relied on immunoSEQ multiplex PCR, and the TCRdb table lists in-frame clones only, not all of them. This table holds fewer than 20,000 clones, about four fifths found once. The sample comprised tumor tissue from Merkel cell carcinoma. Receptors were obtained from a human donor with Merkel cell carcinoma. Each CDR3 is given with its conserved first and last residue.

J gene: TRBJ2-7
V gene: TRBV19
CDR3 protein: CASSIRQGSEQYF

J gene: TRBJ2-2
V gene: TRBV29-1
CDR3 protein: CSVGRQGEAGELFF

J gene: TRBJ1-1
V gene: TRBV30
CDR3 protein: CAWLRSNTEAFF

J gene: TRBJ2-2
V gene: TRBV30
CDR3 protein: CAWNRDFGELFF

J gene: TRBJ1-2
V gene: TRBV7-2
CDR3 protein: CASSLSLEGRNTF

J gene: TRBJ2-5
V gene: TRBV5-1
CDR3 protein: CASSLAGTGPAGTQYF

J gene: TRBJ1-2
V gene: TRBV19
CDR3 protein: CASEQGGGYTF

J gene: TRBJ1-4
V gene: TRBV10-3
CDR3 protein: CASGGGDEKLFF

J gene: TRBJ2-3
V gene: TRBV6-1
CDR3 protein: CASSETPWGYTDTQYF

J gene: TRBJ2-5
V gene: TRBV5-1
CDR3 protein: CASSKDRAGETQYF

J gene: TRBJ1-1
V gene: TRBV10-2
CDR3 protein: CASSESMFLNTETFF

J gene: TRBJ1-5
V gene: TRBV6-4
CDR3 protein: CASSAQSGVGQPQHF

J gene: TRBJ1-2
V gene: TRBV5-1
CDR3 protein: CASSPDSVYGYTF

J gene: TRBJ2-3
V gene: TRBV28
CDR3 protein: CVSSLARGADTQYF

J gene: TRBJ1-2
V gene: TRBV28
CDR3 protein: CASSGSGTSNYGYTF

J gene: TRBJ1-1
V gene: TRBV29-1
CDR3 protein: CSASWEYTEAFF

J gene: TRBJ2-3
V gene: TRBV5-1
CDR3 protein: CASSWGATSPSTDTQYF